The TCR beta chain under discussion was sequenced for a study of T cell responses to AZD1222 COVID-19 vaccine. Findings and limits, study-wide: As reported, nearly half of all spike-specific TCRs target variant regions that are unmutated.

This CDR3 is built from 15 residues. V shed 7 bases and J 8 bases; nucleotides not matched to a gene: 9. Germline values: CDR1 MDHEN, CDR2 SYDVKM. Only in-frame clones appear in the TCRdb table, and some are missing; sequencing was by immunoSEQ multiplex PCR. Of about 270,000 clones detected, about 94% appear once; the ten largest clones hold 0.5% to 0.7%. With regard to this clone: The antigen is unknown.

The receptor comes from an adult who received the AZD1222 COVID-19 vaccine. The sample here was peripheral blood, taken 28 days after the second AZD1222 dose. The rearrangement links TRBV28 to TRBJ1-4; 11 bases line up with TRBD1. This CDR3 is CASTGTGGTVEKLFF. CDR3 DNA: TGTGCCAGCACCGGGACAGGGGGAACGGTGGAAAAACTGTTTTTT. Filled out from reference TRBV28 and TRBJ1-4, the complete variable domain reads DVKVTQSSRYLVKRTGEKVFLECVQDMDHENMFWYRQDPGLGLRLIYFSYDVKMKEKGDIPEGYSVSREKKERFSLILESASTNQTSMYLCASTGTGGTVEKLFFGSGTQLSVL.